The next 20 T cell receptor beta chains were all read from a single sample in a study of T cells in Graves' hyperthyroidism and ophthalmopathy (dated by TCRdb to about 2019). The library was generated by multiplex PCR. The listed sequencing device is Illumina HiSeq 2000. The TCR beta CDR3 regions were amplified from RNA transcripts. A first-round RT-PCR of the TCR CDR3 used the HTBI primer set with the Qiagen OneStep RT-PCR kit. Using fastp trimming at Q25 and MiXCR clonotype assembly, TCRdb reanalyzed the public sequencing data and kept in-frame beta chains. When rows share a CDR3 protein, they turn into one entry using the most common DNA and genes. The sample contains a few hundred thousand distinct CDR3 sequences, 15% to 17% of them found a single time. The ten largest clones capture 7.3% of the sample. What was sequenced was blood. The receptors were gathered from a woman in her twenties or thirties with Graves' hyperthyroidism.

This clonotype was seen at least ten times. The chain uses TRBV11-2 and TRBJ2-5; D is perhaps TRBD1 (5 bases). The CDR3 sequence is 12 residues long. In germline, CDR1 is SGHAT, CDR2 FQNNGV. Trimming removed 9 bases at V and 5 bases at J, with 13 bases between. For the CDR3, the DNA is TGTGCCAGTTCAGGGCCCCTGGAGACCCAGTACTTC. Amino acid sequence: CASSGPLETQYF.

Ten or more counts support this clonotype. The chain uses TRBV6-1 and TRBJ2-7; the match to TRBD2 covers 8 bases. This CDR3 has 13 amino acids. Germline trimming cut 5 bases from V and 3 bases from J; bases unmatched to any gene: 3. The germline V gene encodes CDR1 MNHNS and CDR2 SASEGT. The CDR3 DNA reads TGTGCCAGCAGTCGGGGGGGCGGCTACGAGCAGTACTTC. Its translation: CASSRGGGYEQYF.

In its sample, this clonotype was seen a few times. The chain couples TRBV12-3 or TRBV12-4 to TRBJ2-2, with 7 nucleotides matching TRBD1. Unmatched junction bases numbered 12, after V lost 6 bases and J lost 5 bases. CDR3 size: 16 residues. The CDR3 is CASRTSDRELTGELFF. The DNA for the CDR3 is TGTGCCAGCAGGACCTCTGACAGGGAGTTGACCGGGGAGCTGTTTTTT.

There are many counts of this clonotype. V usage is TRBV27 and J usage is TRBJ2-7; tentatively, D is TRBD2 (6 bases). This CDR3 contains 11 residues. Germline V gene data show CDR1 as MNHEY and CDR2 as SMNVEV (reference sequence). Trimming stripped 7 bases from V and 5 bases from J, with 9 bases between. The CDR3, as DNA: TGTGCCAGCAAAGCGGGCCACGAGCAGTACTTC. Translating it yields CASKAGHEQYF.

This clonotype came up many times. This chain connects TRBV6-2 or TRBV6-3 to TRBJ2-1; no definite D call. Germline V gives CDR1 MNHEY, CDR2 SVGEGT. CDR3 length: 13 amino acids. With 8 bases removed from V and 0 bases from J, the gap between germline ends came to 8 bases. The CDR3, as DNA: TGTGCCAGCCGGGCTCTCTCCTACAATGAGCAGTTCTTC. It yields the protein CASRALSYNEQFF.

This clonotype was seen many times. The chain uses TRBV30 and TRBJ2-1; TRBD2 might be the D (6 bases). There are 13 residues in the CDR3. Germline values: CDR1 GTSNPN, CDR2 SVGIG (reference sequence). Trimming shortened V by 2 bases and J by 4 bases, and 9 bases separated the two germline ends. The CDR3 nucleotides are TGTGCCTGGAGTCGGGACTCTTACAATGAGCAGTTCTTC. It codes for CAWSRDSYNEQFF.

A note on this clonotype: A much more abundant neighbour one base away suggests this may be a read error. The rearrangement uses TRBV27 and TRBJ2-2, with D perhaps TRBD1 or TRBD2 (6 bases each). The CDR3 length is 13 residues. Per germline, CDR1 MNHEY and CDR2 SMNVEV (reference sequence). V lost 6 bases and J 9 bases, leaving 14 bases between the germline ends. CDR3: CASRGGGGRELFF. The DNA for the CDR3 is TGTGCCAGCAGGGGGGGCGGTGGGAGGGAGCTGTTTTTT.

This clonotype was seen more than once but under ten times. This chain joins TRBV10-1 and TRBJ2-3, with D unclear. Germline V gene sequence: CDR1 WNHNN, CDR2 SYGVQD (reference sequence). V lost 0 bases and J lost 8, with 12 bases in between. The CDR3 sequence is 14 residues long. CDR3 sequence reads: CASSESEFLGTQYF. The CDR3 DNA reads as TGCGCCAGCAGTGAGTCGGAGTTTTTGGGTACGCAGTATTTT.

This clonotype appeared a few times. The chain is built from TRBV6-1 and TRBJ2-2; D remains unclear. This CDR3 has 13 amino acids. With 5 bases removed from V and 4 bases from J, the gap between germline ends came to 8 bases. The germline gives CDR1 MNHNS, CDR2 SASEGT. DNA of the CDR3: TGTGCCAGCAGTCCGGTTCCCACCGGGGAGCTGTTTTTT. It encodes CASSPVPTGELFF.

This clonotype showed up just a few times. The chain uses TRBV4-3 and TRBJ2-2, with no clear D. The CDR3 length is 14 residues. Germline V gives CDR1 LGHNA, CDR2 YSLEER. The V end lost 1 base, the J end lost 6 bases, and 9 bases lay between the germline ends. CDR3 nucleotide sequence: TGCGCCAGCAGCCAAGGGGATTATGCCGGGGAGCTGTTTTTT. Amino acids: CASSQGDYAGELFF.

CDR3: CASSIQGGSSGTEAFF. Here the CDR3 DNA reads TGTGCCAGTAGTATACAGGGTGGGTCTTCGGGAACTGAAGCTTTCTTT. The chain couples TRBV11-2 to TRBJ1-1; perhaps TRBD1 as D (6 bases). Germline CDR1 and CDR2: SGHAT and FQNNGV. Trimming left V 9 bases short and J 5 bases short, with 25 bases between. There are 16 residues in the CDR3.

Many counts were recorded for this clonotype. The V and J genes are TRBV7-2 and TRBJ1-6; D is unresolved. CDR1 SGHTA and CDR2 FQGNSA come from the germline V gene. The V gene lost 5 bases and the J gene lost 7 bases, with 15 bases spanning the gap. The CDR3 consists of 15 residues. The chain's CDR3 is CASSAGGVGNSPLHF. The CDR3 DNA reads as TGTGCCAGCAGCGCAGGTGGAGTGGGAAATTCACCCCTCCACTTT.

The sample holds many counts of this clonotype. The chain recombines TRBV27 with TRBJ1-5; possible D gene TRBD1, 5 bases. The V gene lost 2 bases and the J gene lost 5 bases, with 10 bases spanning the gap. Germline lookup yields CDR1 MNHEY and CDR2 SMNVEV (reference sequence). This CDR3 has 14 residues. The CDR3 DNA sequence: TGTGCCAGCAGTTTAGCAGGGACTCATCAGCCCCAGCATTTT. Amino acids: CASSLAGTHQPQHF.

This clonotype turned up a few times. The chain links TRBV19 to TRBJ2-7, with D tentatively TRBD1 or TRBD2 (5 bases each). CDR3 length: 13 amino acids. From germline, CDR1 is LNHDA and CDR2 SQIVND (reference sequence). V lost 3 bases to trimming and J lost 4 bases, with 10 bases between them. The CDR3 protein is CASSIRESYEQYF. In nucleotides, the CDR3 is TGTGCCAGTAGTATCAGGGAGAGTTACGAGCAGTACTTC.

The V and J genes are TRBV7-9 and TRBJ2-3, with a weak D call TRBD2 (6 bases). The CDR3 sequence is 17 residues long. Germline CDR1 and CDR2: SEHNR and FQNEAQ (reference sequence). V was pared by 5 bases and J by 2 bases, with 20 bases between. The CDR3 here is CASSPTARELYTDTQYF. CDR3 in DNA: TGTGCCAGCAGCCCGACGGCGCGGGAACTATACACAGATACGCAGTATTTT.

The sample holds a few counts of this clonotype. The V gene is TRBV5-1, the J gene TRBJ1-1, with 7 positions matching TRBD1. The V segment lost 1 base and the J segment 0 bases; nucleotides outside the gene matches: 3. CDR3 length: 15 residues. The germline CDR1 and CDR2 sequences are SGHRS and YFSETQ. The CDR3 reads CASSLPGTVNTEAFF. The CDR3 DNA is TGCGCCAGCAGCTTGCCCGGGACAGTGAACACTGAAGCTTTCTTT.

This clonotype was observed a few times. J is TRBJ1-3 and V is TRBV12-3 or TRBV12-4; D unresolved. The germline V and J ends were trimmed by 2 bases and 0 bases, with 14 bases remaining between them. The CDR3 has 17 amino acids. Written as DNA, the CDR3 is TGTGCCAGCAGTTTACTCCCGGCAGGCTCCTCTGGAAACACCATATATTTT. Protein sequence: CASSLLPAGSSGNTIYF.

In this sample, this clonotype turned up a few times. This chain links TRBV3-1 with TRBJ2-7; 8 bases line up with TRBD2. Unmatched junction bases numbered 2, after V lost 1 base and J lost 3 bases. CDR1 and CDR2 from the germline V gene are LGHDT and YNNKEL (reference sequence). The CDR3 spans 14 residues. The CDR3 bases are TGTGCCAGCAGCCAAGGAAGCGGGAGCTACGAGCAGTACTTC. Its translation is CASSQGSGSYEQYF.

V usage is TRBV18 and J usage is TRBJ2-5; D is perhaps TRBD2 (5 bases). Trimming cost V 6 bases and J 10 bases, with 21 bases left between them. This CDR3 contains 14 residues. The germline V gene has CDR1 KGHSH and CDR2 LQKENI. Here the CDR3 reads CASSPSRAYNDQYF. The DNA for the CDR3 is TGTGCCAGCTCCCCTAGCAGAGCCTACAATGACCAGTACTTC. Based on the CDR3 plus reference TRBV18 and TRBJ2-5, the full variable domain is NAGVMQNPRHLVRRRGQEARLRCSPMKGHSHVYWYRQLPEEGLKFMVYLQKENIIDESGMPKERFSAEFPKEGPSILRIQQVVRGDSAAYFCASSPSRAYNDQYFGPGTRLLVL.

Many counts were recorded for this clonotype. The genes are TRBV7-2 and TRBJ2-1; no reliable D call. Germline CDR1 and CDR2: SGHTA and FQGNSA. The CDR3 covers 13 residues. V was shortened by 5 bases and J by 9 bases, with 14 bases between the two germline ends. The CDR3 sequence: CASSPSLALEQFF. The CDR3 DNA reads TGTGCCAGCAGCCCATCCTTAGCCCTTGAGCAGTTCTTC.